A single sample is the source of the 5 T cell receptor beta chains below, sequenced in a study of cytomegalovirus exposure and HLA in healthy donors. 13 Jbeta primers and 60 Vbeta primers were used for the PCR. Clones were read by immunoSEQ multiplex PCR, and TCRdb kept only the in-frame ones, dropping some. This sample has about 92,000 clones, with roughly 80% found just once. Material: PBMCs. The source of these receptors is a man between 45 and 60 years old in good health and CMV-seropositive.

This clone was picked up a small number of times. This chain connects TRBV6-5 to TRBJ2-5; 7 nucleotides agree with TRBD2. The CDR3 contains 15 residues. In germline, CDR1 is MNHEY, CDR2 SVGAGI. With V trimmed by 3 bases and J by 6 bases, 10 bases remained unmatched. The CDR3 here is CASSYSWGGSKTQYF. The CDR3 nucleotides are TGTGCCAGCAGTTATTCCTGGGGGGGGTCCAAGACCCAGTACTTC.

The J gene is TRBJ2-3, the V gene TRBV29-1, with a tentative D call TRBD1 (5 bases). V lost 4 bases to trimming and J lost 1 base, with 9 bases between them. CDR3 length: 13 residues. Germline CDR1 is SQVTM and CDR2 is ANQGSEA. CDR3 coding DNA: TGCAGCGTTGGGCTGGGGCGCACAGATACGCAGTATTTT. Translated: CSVGLGRTDTQYF.

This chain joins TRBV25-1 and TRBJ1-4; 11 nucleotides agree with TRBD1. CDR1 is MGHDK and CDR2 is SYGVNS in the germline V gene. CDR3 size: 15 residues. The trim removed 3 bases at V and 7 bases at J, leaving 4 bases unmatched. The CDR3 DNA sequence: TGTGCCAGCAGTGACCCGGGACAGGGGGTTGAAAAACTGTTTTTT. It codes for CASSDPGQGVEKLFF.

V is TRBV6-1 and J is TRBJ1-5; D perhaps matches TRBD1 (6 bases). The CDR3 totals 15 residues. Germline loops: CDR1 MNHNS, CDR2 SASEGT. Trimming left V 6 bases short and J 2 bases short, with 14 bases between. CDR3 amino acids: CASSIGGGGNQPQHF. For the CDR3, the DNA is TGTGCCAGCAGCATCGGGGGGGGCGGCAATCAGCCCCAGCATTTT.

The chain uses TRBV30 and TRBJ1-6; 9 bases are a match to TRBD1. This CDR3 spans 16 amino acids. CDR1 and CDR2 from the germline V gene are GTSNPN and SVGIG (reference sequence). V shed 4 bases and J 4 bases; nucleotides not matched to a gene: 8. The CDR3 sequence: CAWIPGQGLYNSPLHF. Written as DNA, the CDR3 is TGTGCCTGGATACCGGGACAGGGCCTTTATAATTCACCCCTCCACTTT.